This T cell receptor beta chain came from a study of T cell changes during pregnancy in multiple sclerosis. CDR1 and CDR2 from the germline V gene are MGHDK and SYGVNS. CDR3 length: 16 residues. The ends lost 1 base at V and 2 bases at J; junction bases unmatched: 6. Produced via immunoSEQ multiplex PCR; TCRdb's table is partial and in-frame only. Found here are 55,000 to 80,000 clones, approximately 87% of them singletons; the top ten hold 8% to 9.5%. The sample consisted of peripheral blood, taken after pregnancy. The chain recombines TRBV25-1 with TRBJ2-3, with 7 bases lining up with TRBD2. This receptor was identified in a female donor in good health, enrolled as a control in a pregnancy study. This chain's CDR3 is CASSESPAGITDTQYF. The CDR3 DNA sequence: TGTGCCAGCAGTGAATCCCCAGCGGGGATCACAGATACGCAGTATTTT.